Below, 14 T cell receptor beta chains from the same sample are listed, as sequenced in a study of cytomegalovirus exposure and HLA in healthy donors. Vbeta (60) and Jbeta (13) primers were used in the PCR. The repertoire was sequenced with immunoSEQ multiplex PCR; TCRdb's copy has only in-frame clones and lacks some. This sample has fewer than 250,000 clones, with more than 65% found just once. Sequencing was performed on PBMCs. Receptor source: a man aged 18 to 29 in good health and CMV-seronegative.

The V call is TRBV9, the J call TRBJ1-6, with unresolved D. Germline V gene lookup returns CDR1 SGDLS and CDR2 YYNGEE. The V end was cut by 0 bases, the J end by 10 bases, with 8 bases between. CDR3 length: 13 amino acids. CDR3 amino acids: CASSVASGSPLHF. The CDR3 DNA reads TGTGCCAGCAGCGTAGCTTCGGGGTCACCCCTCCACTTT.

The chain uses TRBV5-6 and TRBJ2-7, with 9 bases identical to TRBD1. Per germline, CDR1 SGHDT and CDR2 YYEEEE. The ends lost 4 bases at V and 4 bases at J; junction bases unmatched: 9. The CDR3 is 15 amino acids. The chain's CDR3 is CASSHPDRGFYEQYF. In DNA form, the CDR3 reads TGTGCCAGCAGCCATCCGGACAGGGGCTTTTACGAGCAGTACTTC.

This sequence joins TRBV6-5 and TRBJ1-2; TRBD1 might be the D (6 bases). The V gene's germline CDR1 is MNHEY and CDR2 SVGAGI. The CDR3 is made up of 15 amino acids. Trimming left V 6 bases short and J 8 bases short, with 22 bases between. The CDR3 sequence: CASRPQGNPGAGYTF. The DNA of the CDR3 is TGTGCCAGCAGACCCCAGGGGAACCCTGGTGCGGGCTACACCTTC.

CDR3 sequence (DNA): TGTGCCAGCAGTCCCCACAGGGGAACCGAGCAGTACTTC. This sequence encodes CASSPHRGTEQYF. The chain uses TRBV6-5 and TRBJ2-7; 7 bases match TRBD1. The CDR3 totals 13 residues. CDR1 and CDR2 from the germline V gene are MNHEY and SVGAGI. The trim removed 5 bases at V and 6 bases at J, leaving 7 bases unmatched.

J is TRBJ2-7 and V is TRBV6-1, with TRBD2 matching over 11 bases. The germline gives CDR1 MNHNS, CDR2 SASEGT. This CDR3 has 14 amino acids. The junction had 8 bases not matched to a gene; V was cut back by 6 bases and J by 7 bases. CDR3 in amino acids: CASSELAGVGEQYF. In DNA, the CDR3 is TGTGCCAGCAGCGAACTAGCGGGAGTGGGAGAGCAGTACTTC.

CDR3 region: CASSKQGGRGSPLHF. In DNA form, the CDR3 reads TGTGCCAGCAGTAAACAGGGGGGACGGGGTTCACCCCTCCACTTT. The V gene is TRBV2, the J gene TRBJ1-6; TRBD1 matches at 8 bases. V shed 5 bases and J 9 bases; nucleotides not matched to a gene: 9. Germline V gene sequence: CDR1 SNHLY, CDR2 FYNNEI. CDR3 size: 15 residues. Full variable domain (missing parts from reference TRBV2 and TRBJ1-6): EPEVTQTPSHQVTQMGQEVILRCVPISNHLYFYWYRQILGQKVEFLVSFYNNEISEKSEIFDDQFSVERPDGSNFTLKIRSTKLEDSAMYFCASSKQGGRGSPLHFGNGTRLTVT.

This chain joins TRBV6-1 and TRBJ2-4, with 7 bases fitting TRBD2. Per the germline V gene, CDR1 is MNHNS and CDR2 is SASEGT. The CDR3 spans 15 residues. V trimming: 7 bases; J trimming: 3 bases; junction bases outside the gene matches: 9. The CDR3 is CASMGKAGNKNIQYF. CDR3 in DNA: TGTGCCAGCATGGGAAAAGCGGGGAACAAAAACATTCAGTACTTC.

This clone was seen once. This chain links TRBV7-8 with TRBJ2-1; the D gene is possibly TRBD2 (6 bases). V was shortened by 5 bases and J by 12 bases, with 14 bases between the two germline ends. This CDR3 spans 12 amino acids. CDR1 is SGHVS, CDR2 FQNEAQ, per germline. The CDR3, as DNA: TGTGCCAGCAGCCAAGAACGGGAGCGGCAGTTCTTC. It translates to CASSQERERQFF.

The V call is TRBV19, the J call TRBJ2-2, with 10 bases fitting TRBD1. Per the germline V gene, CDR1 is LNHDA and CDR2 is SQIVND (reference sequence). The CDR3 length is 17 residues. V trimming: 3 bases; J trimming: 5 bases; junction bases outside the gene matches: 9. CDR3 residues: CASSISPGQGYTGELFF. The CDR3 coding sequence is TGTGCCAGTAGTATCTCTCCGGGACAGGGGTATACCGGGGAGCTGTTTTTT.

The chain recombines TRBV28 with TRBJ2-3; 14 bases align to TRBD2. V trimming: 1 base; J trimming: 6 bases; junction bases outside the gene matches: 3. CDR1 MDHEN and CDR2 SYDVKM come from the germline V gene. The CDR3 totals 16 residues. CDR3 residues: CASSLSGLAGVDTQYF. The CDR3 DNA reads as TGTGCCAGCAGTTTATCGGGACTAGCGGGAGTTGATACGCAGTATTTT.

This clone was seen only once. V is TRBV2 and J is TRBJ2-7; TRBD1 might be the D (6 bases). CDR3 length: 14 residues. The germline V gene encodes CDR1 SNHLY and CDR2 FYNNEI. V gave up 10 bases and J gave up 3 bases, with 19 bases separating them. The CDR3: CATTDSEGSYEQYF. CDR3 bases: TGTGCCACCACGGACAGCGAAGGGAGCTACGAGCAGTACTTC. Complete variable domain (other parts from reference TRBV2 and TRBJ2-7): EPEVTQTPSHQVTQMGQEVILRCVPISNHLYFYWYRQILGQKVEFLVSFYNNEISEKSEIFDDQFSVERPDGSNFTLKIRSTKLEDSAMYFCATTDSEGSYEQYFGPGTRLTVT.

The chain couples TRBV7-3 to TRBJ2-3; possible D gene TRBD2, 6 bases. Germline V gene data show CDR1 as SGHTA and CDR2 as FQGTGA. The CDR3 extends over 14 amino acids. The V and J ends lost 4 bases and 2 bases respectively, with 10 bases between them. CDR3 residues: CASSSGLSTDTQYF. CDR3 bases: TGTGCCAGCAGCTCGGGACTCTCCACAGATACGCAGTATTTT.

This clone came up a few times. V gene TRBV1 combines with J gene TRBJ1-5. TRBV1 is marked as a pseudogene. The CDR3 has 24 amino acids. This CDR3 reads CTSSQDLRGYGIPRGIYSNQPQHF. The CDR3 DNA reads TGCACCAGCAGCCAAGATCTCCGAGGGTATGGTATCCCCCGAGGTATTTATAGCAATCAGCCCCAGCATTTT.

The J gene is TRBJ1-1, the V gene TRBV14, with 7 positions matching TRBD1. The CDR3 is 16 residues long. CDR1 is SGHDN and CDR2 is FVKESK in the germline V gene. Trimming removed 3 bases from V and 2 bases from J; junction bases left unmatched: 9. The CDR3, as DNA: TGTGCCAGCAGCCAGGCTCGGACAGGCAGAAACACTGAAGCTTTCTTT. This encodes CASSQARTGRNTEAFF.